This T cell receptor (beta chain) originates from a study of shared clonotypes between healthy human individuals. Naive CD8 cells comprised CD45RO-negative, CCR7-positively selected cells, excluding terminally differentiated effector memory CD45RA+ cells. This was a deep-level run. The data were produced by immunoSEQ multiplex PCR, yet TCRdb's version contains in-frame clones alone and is incomplete. The data contain millions of clones, less than 95% of them singletons. Trimming removed 2 bases at V and 7 bases at J, with 6 bases between. CDR1 and CDR2 from the germline V gene are MNHEY and SVGAGI. The CDR3 totals 12 residues. Regarding this clone: Distinct nucleotide sequences in the sample also encode this CDR3.

This receptor was obtained from a man between 18 and 29 years old in good health. This chain uses TRBV6-5 with TRBJ2-1, with D unclear. The sample comprised naive CD8+ T cells sorted from blood. The CDR3 sequence is CASSYGLNEQFF. The CDR3 coding sequence is TGTGCCAGCAGTTACGGTCTGAATGAGCAGTTCTTC.